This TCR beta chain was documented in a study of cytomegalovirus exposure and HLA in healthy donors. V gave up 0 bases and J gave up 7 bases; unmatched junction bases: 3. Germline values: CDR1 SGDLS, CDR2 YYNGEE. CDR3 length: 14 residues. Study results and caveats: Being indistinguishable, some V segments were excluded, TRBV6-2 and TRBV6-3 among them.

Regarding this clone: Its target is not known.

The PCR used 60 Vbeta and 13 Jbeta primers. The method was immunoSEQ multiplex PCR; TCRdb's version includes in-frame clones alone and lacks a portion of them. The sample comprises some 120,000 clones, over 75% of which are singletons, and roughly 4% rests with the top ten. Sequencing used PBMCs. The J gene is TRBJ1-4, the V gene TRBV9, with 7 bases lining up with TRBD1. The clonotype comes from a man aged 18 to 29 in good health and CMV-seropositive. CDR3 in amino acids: CASSVGDSFEKLFF. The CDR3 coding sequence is TGTGCCAGCAGCGTAGGGGACAGCTTTGAAAAACTGTTTTTT.